The text below deals with one TCR beta chain. What it binds is unknown. Libraries were prepared by immunoSEQ multiplex PCR; TCRdb keeps only in-frame clonotypes and omits some of them. The sample lists over 110,000 clones, roughly nine tenths seen once, with 9.3% in the top ten. These data belong to a study of T cell responses to AZD1222 COVID-19 vaccine. Study-wide results and caveats: Across the whole spike, CD4 TCRs peaked at regions 160-218 and 743-854. Nearly half of spike-specific TCRs reportedly target unmutated variant regions. It was only after the peak T cell response that any repertoires were sampled.

CDR3 length: 11 amino acids. V was shortened by 3 bases and J by 12 bases, with 11 bases between the two germline ends. Germline assignment: CDR1 MDHEN and CDR2 SYDVKM. This clonotype was obtained from an adult who received the AZD1222 COVID-19 vaccine. The chain has TRBV28 and TRBJ1-1, with a weak D call TRBD1 (6 bases). The sample here was peripheral blood, taken 28 days after the second AZD1222 dose. The CDR3 coding sequence is TGTGCCAGCAGTTTTGTGACAGGTTCTTTCTTT. This gives the protein CASSFVTGSFF.